These 18 T cell receptor beta chains were sequenced from one sample in a study of cytomegalovirus exposure and HLA in healthy donors. Produced via immunoSEQ multiplex PCR; TCRdb's table is partial and in-frame only. In the table there are 150,000 to 200,000 clones, just under 85% of which are singletons. Material: PBMCs. Source of these receptors: a young man in good health and CMV-seropositive.

The rearrangement links TRBV4-2 to TRBJ2-3; 13 bases line up with TRBD2. The J segment lost 1 base and the V segment lost 3 bases, leaving 7 bases of the junction unmatched. This CDR3 comprises 18 residues. The germline gives CDR1 LGHNA, CDR2 YNFKEQ. The CDR3 spells CASSQDPGLAGGTDTQYF. CDR3 nucleotides: TGTGCCAGCAGCCAGGACCCTGGACTAGCGGGGGGCACAGATACGCAGTATTTT.

The rearrangement joins TRBV2 to TRBJ1-1; the match to TRBD1 covers 10 bases. This CDR3 is built from 15 residues. V gave up 4 bases and J gave up 3 bases; unmatched junction bases: 5. Germline CDR1 and CDR2: SNHLY and FYNNEI. CDR3 DNA sequence: TGTGCCAGCAGTGGGACAGGGGGTTCGGACACTGAAGCTTTCTTT. Its translation: CASSGTGGSDTEAFF. The full variable domain, its missing parts supplied by reference TRBV2 and TRBJ1-1, is EPEVTQTPSHQVTQMGQEVILRCVPISNHLYFYWYRQILGQKVEFLVSFYNNEISEKSEIFDDQFSVERPDGSNFTLKIRSTKLEDSAMYFCASSGTGGSDTEAFFGQGTRLTVV.

The chain joins TRBV5-1 to TRBJ1-1; TRBD1 matches at 9 bases. This CDR3 region has 14 residues. With V trimmed by 4 bases and J by 11 bases, 12 bases remained unmatched. CDR1 is SGHRS, CDR2 YFSETQ, per germline. The CDR3 is CASSAPGQGRRAFF. DNA of the CDR3: TGCGCCAGCAGCGCACCGGGACAGGGACGAAGGGCTTTCTTT.

CDR3: CASSENLSSYNEQFF. In nucleotides, the CDR3 is TGTGCCAGCAGTGAAAACCTAAGCTCCTACAATGAGCAGTTCTTC. This sequence joins TRBV2 and TRBJ2-1; no firm D call. V was cut by 2 bases and J by 0 bases, with 8 bases left in between. Germline CDR1 SNHLY, CDR2 FYNNEI. The CDR3 has 15 amino acids.

This clone is a singleton in its sample. The chain is built from TRBV30 and TRBJ2-6, with 7 bases that match TRBD1. Trimming took 6 bases from V and 7 from J; bases not matched to a gene: 15. The CDR3 spans 16 residues. The germline CDR1 and CDR2 sequences are GTSNPN and SVGIG (reference sequence). CDR3 sequence reads: CACPLKGQVRANVLTF. CDR3 DNA: TGTGCCTGCCCCCTGAAAGGACAGGTCCGAGCCAACGTCCTGACTTTC. The full variable domain, rest sourced from reference TRBV30 and TRBJ2-6, is SQTIHQWPATLVQPVGSPLSLECTVEGTSNPNLYWYRQAAGRGLQLLFYSVGIGQISSEVPQNLSASRPQDRQFILSSKKLLLSDSGFYLCACPLKGQVRANVLTFGAGSRLTVL.

The count of this clone is one. The chain couples TRBV7-9 to TRBJ2-1; 8 nucleotides align to TRBD2. This CDR3 region has 14 residues. Germline CDR1 is SEHNR and CDR2 is FQNEAQ (reference sequence). V was clipped by 8 bases and J by 4 bases; unmatched bases: 7. Written as DNA, the CDR3 is TGTGCCAGCCATACTAGCGGAATATACAATGAGCAGTTCTTC. Translating gives CASHTSGIYNEQFF.

The chain employs TRBV27 and TRBJ1-2, with D uncertain. The V and J ends lost 2 bases and 2 bases respectively, with 6 bases between them. The length of the CDR3 is 13 residues. CDR1 is MNHEY, CDR2 SMNVEV, per germline (reference sequence). The CDR3 DNA sequence: TGTGCCAGCAGTTTAACGGAGAACTATGGCTACACCTTC. The encoded protein is CASSLTENYGYTF.

This clone was seen once. This chain connects TRBV7-6 to TRBJ2-2, with 11 nucleotides matching TRBD2. CDR3 size: 17 residues. Trimming cost V 3 bases and J 4 bases; bases outside gene matches: 7. CDR1 is SGHVS and CDR2 is FNYEAQ in the germline V gene. In nucleotides, the CDR3 is TGTGCCAGCAGCTTGATTATAGCGGGGGGGCCCACCGGGGAGCTGTTTTTT. This sequence encodes CASSLIIAGGPTGELFF. Complete variable domain (other parts from reference TRBV7-6 and TRBJ2-2): GAGVSQSPRYKVTKRGQDVALRCDPISGHVSLYWYRQALGQGPEFLTYFNYEAQQDKSGLPNDRFSAERPEGSISTLTIQRTEQRDSAMYRCASSLIIAGGPTGELFFGEGSRLTVL.

The rearrangement uses TRBV6-1 and TRBJ2-3, with D maybe TRBD1 (6 bases). Trimming shortened V by 7 bases and J by 7 bases, and 12 bases separated the two germline ends. Germline V gene data show CDR1 as MNHNS and CDR2 as SASEGT. The CDR3 is 12 residues long. The CDR3 DNA reads TGTGCCAGCATTAAGACAGGCTATACGCAGTATTTT. Protein product: CASIKTGYTQYF.

The chain links TRBV15 to TRBJ1-2; D perhaps matches TRBD1 (5 bases). The V gene lost 0 bases and the J gene lost 8 bases, with 13 bases spanning the gap. The CDR3 is made up of 14 amino acids. Germline V gene sequence: CDR1 LNHNV, CDR2 YYDKDF (reference sequence). As DNA, the CDR3 is TGTGCCACCAGCAGAGATGGGGGGGGAGGAGGCTACACCTTC. This encodes CATSRDGGGGGYTF. Combining the CDR3 with reference TRBV15 and TRBJ1-2 gives the whole variable domain DAMVIQNPRYQVTQFGKPVTLSCSQTLNHNVMYWYQQKSSQAPKLLFHYYDKDFNNEADTPDNFQSRRPNTSFCFLDIRSPGLGDTAMYLCATSRDGGGGGYTFGSGTRLTVV.

The chain is built from TRBV7-2 and TRBJ2-7; perhaps TRBD1 as D (5 bases). Germline V gives CDR1 SGHTA, CDR2 FQGNSA. V lost 3 bases, J lost 6 bases, and 15 bases lay in between. The CDR3 loop spans 14 amino acids. The CDR3 loop is CASSFNLSRAEQYF. For the CDR3, the DNA is TGTGCCAGCAGCTTCAATTTATCCAGGGCCGAGCAGTACTTC.

The chain is built from TRBV7-9 and TRBJ1-4; D gene unclear. The V gene's germline CDR1 is SEHNR and CDR2 FQNEAQ (reference sequence). This CDR3 is built from 13 residues. The V end lost 6 bases, the J end lost 6 bases, and 11 bases lay between the germline ends. The CDR3 nucleotides read TGTGCCAGCAGTCCGCGGACTTATGAAAAACTGTTTTTT. This translates into CASSPRTYEKLFF.

V gene TRBV27 combines with J gene TRBJ1-5, with D maybe TRBD1 (5 bases). Between the trimmed V and J ends, which lost 4 bases and 3 bases, there was a span of 10 bases. The CDR3 totals 14 residues. Germline loops: CDR1 MNHEY, CDR2 SMNVEV (reference sequence). CDR3 amino acids: CASSYQGSNQPQHF. DNA for the CDR3: TGTGCCAGCAGTTATCAGGGTTCCAATCAGCCCCAGCATTTT.

The chain carries TRBV18 and TRBJ1-5; 10 nucleotides match TRBD1. The germline V gene encodes CDR1 KGHSH and CDR2 LQKENI. Trimming at V came to 3 bases and at J to 9 bases, leaving 17 bases not matched to a gene. The CDR3 has 18 amino acids. DNA of the CDR3: TGTGCCAGCTCACCTCGTCCAGGGACAGGGGCTCTATCGACGCCCCAGCATTTT. The encoded protein is CASSPRPGTGALSTPQHF.

This clone was detected only once. V gene TRBV27 combines with J gene TRBJ2-7; the D gene is possibly TRBD1 (5 bases). Germline CDR1 is MNHEY and CDR2 is SMNVEV (reference sequence). The CDR3 spans 14 residues. V shed 8 bases and J shed 1 base, with 15 bases lying between them. CDR3 bases: TGTGCCAGCCGTAAGATACAGGAATCCTACGAGCAGTACTTC. Protein product: CASRKIQESYEQYF.

The chain combines TRBV6-5 with TRBJ1-2, with D possibly being TRBD1 (5 bases). Looked up from germline, CDR1 is MNHEY and CDR2 is SVGAGI. CDR3 size: 13 residues. The V gene lost 2 bases and the J gene lost 8 bases, with 12 bases spanning the gap. The CDR3 loop is CASSYRRAYGYTF. CDR3 bases: TGTGCCAGCAGTTACCGCAGGGCCTACGGCTACACCTTC.

The V call is TRBV7-9, the J call TRBJ2-7, with a tentative D call TRBD2 (5 bases). V shed 5 bases and J shed 2 bases, with 13 bases lying between them. Germline CDR1 and CDR2: SEHNR and FQNEAQ (reference sequence). This CDR3 region has 14 residues. The CDR3 loop reads CASSDEGPTYEQYF. Written as DNA, the CDR3 is TGTGCCAGCAGCGATGAGGGCCCGACCTACGAGCAGTACTTC.

The chain links TRBV4-3 to TRBJ2-7; possibly TRBD2 for D (6 bases). The CDR3 is 15 residues long. V was cut by 4 bases and J by 0 bases, with 13 bases left in between. Germline CDR1 LGHNA, CDR2 YSLEER. The chain's CDR3 is CASSPSGTASYEQYF. The CDR3 DNA is TGCGCCAGCAGCCCTTCCGGGACTGCCTCCTACGAGCAGTACTTC.